Listed here are 8 T cell receptor beta chains from one sample, sequenced in a study of early T cells in non-severe SARS-CoV-2 infection. TCRdb called the 5' RACE reads again in MiXCR, with one record for every CDR3 protein. The table shows about 56,000 distinct CDR3 sequences, with about 10% occurring only once. The material sequenced was whole blood. Receptors originate from an adult who was a healthcare worker with PCR-confirmed SARS-CoV-2 infection or an uninfected control (not recorded which).

The chain recombines TRBV7-2 with TRBJ2-2; 8 nucleotides align to TRBD2. This CDR3 region has 15 residues. V lost 5 bases, J lost 3 bases, and 5 bases stayed unmatched. Germline V lookup: CDR1 SGHTA, CDR2 FQGNSA. The CDR3 region is CASSGRGGYTGELFF. CDR3 DNA: TGTGCCAGCAGCGGCCGCGGGGGGTACACCGGGGAGCTGTTTTTT.

This clonotype showed up many times. The CDR3 region has the DNA TGTGCCAGCAGCCTCACTACAGGGGCGAACACTGAAGCTTTCTTT. This sequence encodes CASSLTTGANTEAFF. The gene calls are TRBV7-2 and TRBJ1-1; 7 bases are shared with TRBD1. Trimming at V came to 5 bases and at J to 1 base, leaving 7 bases not matched to a gene. There are 15 residues in the CDR3. Germline loops: CDR1 SGHTA, CDR2 FQGNSA.

The chain has TRBV7-2 and TRBJ2-3; maybe TRBD2 (6 bases). This CDR3 has 16 residues. The germline V and J ends were trimmed by 4 bases and 4 bases, with 18 bases remaining between them. Per germline, CDR1 SGHTA and CDR2 FQGNSA. The CDR3 DNA reads TGTGCCAGCAGCTCGTCCCCACTAGCCGGGGCAGATACGCAGTATTTT. Its protein product is CASSSSPLAGADTQYF.

The chain couples TRBV19 to TRBJ2-3; D possibly uses TRBD1 or TRBD2 (6 bases each). Germline V gene data show CDR1 as LNHDA and CDR2 as SQIVND (reference sequence). V was pared by 5 bases and J by 0 bases, with 21 bases between. This CDR3 region has 18 residues. The chain's CDR3 is CASSPGRSRGASTDTQYF. The DNA of the CDR3 is TGTGCCAGTAGTCCGGGGCGCTCAAGGGGGGCTAGCACAGATACGCAGTATTTT.

This clonotype was detected a few times. The gene calls are TRBV11-2 and TRBJ2-1; D gene unclear. Germline values: CDR1 SGHAT, CDR2 FQNNGV. V lost 1 base, J lost 6 bases, and 7 bases lay in between. The CDR3 sequence is 13 residues long. CDR3 sequence (DNA): TGTGCCAGCAGCTTAGCCGTTGTCAATGAGCAGTTCTTC. It yields the protein CASSLAVVNEQFF.

This clonotype was counted at least ten times. The chain employs TRBV11-2 and TRBJ1-4; possible D gene TRBD1, 5 bases. CDR3 size: 12 residues. The V gene's germline CDR1 is SGHAT and CDR2 FQNNGV. The V end was cut by 3 bases, the J end by 9 bases, with 8 bases between. This chain's CDR3 is CASSFGAKKLFF. The CDR3 DNA reads as TGTGCCAGCAGCTTCGGGGCGAAAAAACTGTTTTTT.

In this sample, this clonotype turned up many times. The chain couples TRBV20-1 to TRBJ2-3; D not certain. V shed 5 bases and J shed 0 bases, with 9 bases lying between them. From germline, CDR1 is DFQATT and CDR2 SNEGSKA (reference sequence). The CDR3 has 13 amino acids. The CDR3 loop reads CSAPLGSTDTQYF. Written as DNA, the CDR3 is TGCAGTGCTCCACTTGGGAGCACAGATACGCAGTATTTT.

This clonotype was picked up a small number of times. The chain has TRBV10-3 and TRBJ1-1; D gene ambiguous. This CDR3 has 14 residues. Germline V gene data show CDR1 as ENHRY and CDR2 as SYGVKD. The germline V and J ends were trimmed by 2 bases and 5 bases, with 12 bases remaining between them. The chain's CDR3 is CAISETASSTEAFF. CDR3 bases: TGTGCCATCAGTGAGACAGCGTCAAGTACTGAAGCTTTCTTT.